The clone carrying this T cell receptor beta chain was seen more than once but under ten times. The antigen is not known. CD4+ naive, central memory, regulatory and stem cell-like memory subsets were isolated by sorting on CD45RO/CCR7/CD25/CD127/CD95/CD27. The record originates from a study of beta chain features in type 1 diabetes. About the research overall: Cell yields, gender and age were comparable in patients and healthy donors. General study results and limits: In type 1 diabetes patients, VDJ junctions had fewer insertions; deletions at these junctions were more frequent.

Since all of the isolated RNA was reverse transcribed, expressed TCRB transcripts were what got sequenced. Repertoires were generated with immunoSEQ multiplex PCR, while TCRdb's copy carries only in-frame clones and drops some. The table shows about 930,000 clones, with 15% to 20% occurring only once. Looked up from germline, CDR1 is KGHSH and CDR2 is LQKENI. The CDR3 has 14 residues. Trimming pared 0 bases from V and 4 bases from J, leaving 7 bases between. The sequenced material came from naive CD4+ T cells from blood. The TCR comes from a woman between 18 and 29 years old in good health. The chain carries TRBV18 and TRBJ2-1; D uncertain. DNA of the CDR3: TGTGCCAGCTCACCACCGGCAAGTTACAATGAGCAGTTCTTC. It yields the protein CASSPPASYNEQFF.